The 5 T cell receptor beta chains listed next were all sequenced from one sample in a study of T-cell reconstitution after alpha-beta-depleted transplantation in children. The TCRbeta library was prepared with unique molecular identifiers. TCRdb reanalysed the PCR reads using MiXCR and keeps one entry per CDR3 protein. This table holds about 360,000 distinct CDR3 sequences, roughly 15% found once. Sequencing used PBMCs, obtained from the stem cell graft. The receptor source for this set is a human donor who donated a stem cell graft to a child with Fanconi anemia.

This clonotype was detected many times. The chain has TRBV5-4 and TRBJ2-3, with a possible D match to TRBD2 (6 bases). The germline V gene has CDR1 SGHNT and CDR2 YYREEE (reference sequence). There are 11 residues in the CDR3. V lost 10 bases, J lost 5 bases, and 11 bases lay in between. The CDR3 here is CASRGEDTQYF. The CDR3 bases are TGTGCCTCCCGCGGGGAAGATACGCAGTATTTT.

The V gene is TRBV5-6, the J gene TRBJ2-1; 10 bases align to TRBD2. The CDR3 runs to 16 residues. Per germline, CDR1 SGHDT and CDR2 YYEEEE. Trimming cost V 5 bases and J 8 bases; bases outside gene matches: 13. As DNA, the CDR3 is TGTGCCAGCAGAGAAGCCCACCCAGCGGGGGGGGATGAGCAGTTCTTC. Translation gives CASREAHPAGGDEQFF.

In its sample, this clonotype was seen many times. V and J are TRBV12-3 or TRBV12-4 and TRBJ1-4; 9 bases agree with TRBD1. This CDR3 spans 15 amino acids. V was pared by 5 bases and J by 5 bases, with 6 bases of the junction left unmatched. This CDR3 reads CASSAGTGPNEKLFF. In nucleotides, the CDR3 is TGTGCCAGCAGTGCGGGGACAGGGCCCAATGAAAAACTGTTTTTT.

The rearrangement links TRBV15 to TRBJ2-2; D is perhaps TRBD1 (5 bases). This CDR3 is built from 13 residues. The V end lost 3 bases, the J end lost 4 bases, and 6 bases lay between the germline ends. Germline-derived CDR1 and CDR2 are LNHNV and YYDKDF (reference sequence). The CDR3 is CATSRQGTGELFF. The CDR3 nucleotides are TGTGCCACCAGCAGGCAGGGCACCGGGGAGCTGTTTTTT. Variable domain in full (rest from reference TRBV15 and TRBJ2-2): DAMVIQNPRYQVTQFGKPVTLSCSQTLNHNVMYWYQQKSSQAPKLLFHYYDKDFNNEADTPDNFQSRRPNTSFCFLDIRSPGLGDTAMYLCATSRQGTGELFFGEGSRLTVL.

This clonotype was detected a few times. This rearrangement joins TRBV9 to TRBJ1-1, with D maybe TRBD1 (5 bases). The CDR3 extends over 13 amino acids. Germline-derived CDR1 and CDR2 are SGDLS and YYNGEE. V lost 1 base to trimming and J lost 10 bases, with 14 bases between them. The CDR3 here is CASSVPGDGGAFF. DNA for the CDR3: TGTGCCAGCAGCGTACCGGGGGACGGAGGAGCTTTCTTT.